Shown below are 27 T cell receptor beta chains from a single sample sequenced in a study of cytomegalovirus exposure and HLA in healthy donors. PCR employed 60 Vbeta and 13 Jbeta primers. TCRdb's table, derived via immunoSEQ multiplex PCR, lists solely in-frame clones and lacks some. The table has approximately 98,000 clones, more than 70% seen once. Sequencing was done on a sample of PBMCs. These receptors came from a man between 18 and 35 years old in good health and CMV-seropositive.

A few counts support this clone. The chain is built from TRBV5-1 and TRBJ1-1; D might be TRBD1 (6 bases). Looked up from germline, CDR1 is SGHRS and CDR2 is YFSETQ. This CDR3 has 13 amino acids. Trimming took 1 base from V and 4 from J, leaving 8 bases between them. CDR3 DNA: TGCGCCAGCAGCTTGCAGACAGGCACTGAAGCTTTCTTT. This encodes CASSLQTGTEAFF. Combining the CDR3 with reference TRBV5-1 and TRBJ1-1 gives the whole variable domain KAGVTQTPRYLIKTRGQQVTLSCSPISGHRSVSWYQQTPGQGLQFLFEYFSETQRNKGNFPGRFSGRQFSNSRSEMNVSTLELGDSALYLCASSLQTGTEAFFGQGTRLTVV.

J is TRBJ1-1 and V is TRBV7-9, with D possibly being TRBD1 (5 bases). V was pared by 0 bases and J by 6 bases, with 14 bases between. Germline values: CDR1 SEHNR, CDR2 FQNEAQ (reference sequence). The CDR3 is made up of 15 amino acids. CDR3 loop: CASSLAQGGRAEAFF. CDR3 nucleotide sequence: TGTGCCAGCAGCTTAGCGCAGGGCGGGAGGGCTGAAGCTTTCTTT.

The chain joins TRBV28 to TRBJ2-7, with TRBD1 identical over 7 bases. The V gene end was trimmed by 5 bases and the J gene end by 5 bases; junction bases not matched to a gene: 6. CDR1 and CDR2 from the germline V gene are MDHEN and SYDVKM. This CDR3 has 13 amino acids. In nucleotides, the CDR3 is TGTGCCAGCAGTCTTGGGACAGTGGACGAGCAGTACTTC. It specifies CASSLGTVDEQYF.

The genes are TRBV28 and TRBJ2-2; the D is unclear. CDR3 length: 12 amino acids. Trimming pared 5 bases from V and 7 bases from J, leaving 8 bases between. The germline CDR1 and CDR2 sequences are MDHEN and SYDVKM. Here the CDR3 DNA reads TGTGCCAGCAGTCCCTTGAGCGGGGAGCTGTTTTTT. Translated, it gives CASSPLSGELFF.

The rearrangement joins TRBV2 to TRBJ2-5; 14 bases are shared with TRBD2. Trimming at V came to 6 bases and at J to 5 bases, leaving 5 bases not matched to a gene. The CDR3 extends over 15 amino acids. Germline lookup yields CDR1 SNHLY and CDR2 FYNNEI. CDR3 sequence: CASRQGLAGVETQYF. The CDR3, as DNA: TGTGCCAGCAGACAGGGACTAGCGGGGGTGGAGACCCAGTACTTC.

The chain has TRBV11-3 and TRBJ2-2; TRBD1 agrees at 7 bases. Unmatched junction bases numbered 13, after V lost 2 bases and J lost 4 bases. This CDR3 comprises 18 residues. Germline CDR1 reads SGHNT; CDR2 reads YENEEA. CDR3 protein: CASSLRAVDRQGTGELFF. Written as DNA, the CDR3 is TGTGCCAGCAGCTTAAGGGCCGTGGACAGGCAGGGCACCGGGGAGCTGTTTTTT.

CDR3 DNA sequence: TGTGCCAGCAGCTCACCGGACAGGGAAAGGATGACTGAAGCTTTCTTT. Residues: CASSSPDRERMTEAFF. V gene TRBV11-2 combines with J gene TRBJ1-1; 8 positions agree with TRBD1. V lost 4 bases to trimming and J lost 5 bases; unmatched junction nucleotides: 12. The germline V gene has CDR1 SGHAT and CDR2 FQNNGV. The CDR3 consists of 16 residues.

The V gene is TRBV7-5, the J gene TRBJ1-5; the table gives TRBD1 as D, unverified against the DNA. TRBV7-5 represents a pseudogene. The CDR3 contains 15 residues. In nucleotides, the CDR3 is TGTGTCAGAAGCTTATTCCGGACAGGGCCTCAGCCCCAGCATTTT. This translates into CVRSLFRTGPQPQHF.

The V and J genes are TRBV7-3 and TRBJ2-1; perhaps TRBD1 as D (5 bases). Trimming removed 5 bases at V and 7 bases at J, with 12 bases between. The CDR3 is made up of 13 amino acids. Per germline, CDR1 SGHTA and CDR2 FQGTGA. The CDR3 loop is CASSPQGSNEQFF. CDR3 coding DNA: TGTGCCAGCAGCCCCCAGGGCAGTAATGAGCAGTTCTTC.

The CDR3 loop is CASSERGTASYEQYF. CDR3 DNA: TGCGCCAGCAGTGAGCGCGGGACAGCATCCTACGAGCAGTACTTC. The genes are TRBV10-1 and TRBJ2-7, with a weak D call TRBD1 (7 bases). Germline V CDR1 and CDR2: WNHNN, SYGVQD (reference sequence). Deletions cut 2 bases from V and 1 base from J, with 12 bases between. This CDR3 has 15 amino acids.

The gene calls are TRBV30 and TRBJ1-5, with 7 positions matching TRBD1. Germline loops: CDR1 GTSNPN, CDR2 SVGIG (reference sequence). The length of the CDR3 is 12 residues. V gave up 5 bases and J gave up 7 bases; unmatched junction bases: 5. Here the CDR3 DNA reads TGTGCCTGGTCAGGGGGGCGACAGCCCCAGCATTTT. Its translation is CAWSGGRQPQHF.

The gene calls are TRBV9 and TRBJ1-1; D not resolved. The CDR3 spans 13 residues. Germline CDR1 is SGDLS and CDR2 is YYNGEE. Trimming removed 5 bases at V and 4 bases at J, with 12 bases between. The CDR3 is CASRWEGVTEAFF. In nucleotides, the CDR3 is TGTGCCAGCAGGTGGGAGGGCGTCACTGAAGCTTTCTTT.

This clone occurred a few times. The chain links TRBV5-4 to TRBJ2-2; the match to TRBD2 covers 10 bases. The CDR3 covers 16 residues. V shed 3 bases, J shed 4 bases, and the junction held 6 bases outside the gene matches. Germline V gives CDR1 SGHNT, CDR2 YYREEE (reference sequence). In DNA form, the CDR3 reads TGTGCCAGCAGCTGGAGACTAGCGGGCAGCACCGGGGAGCTGTTTTTT. Translation gives CASSWRLAGSTGELFF. The variable domain in full, with the rest retrieved from reference TRBV5-4 and TRBJ2-2, is ETGVTQSPTHLIKTRGQQVTLRCSSQSGHNTVSWYQQALGQGPQFIFQYYREEENGRGNFPPRFSGLQFPNYSSELNVNALELDDSALYLCASSWRLAGSTGELFFGEGSRLTVL.

V and J are TRBV30 and TRBJ2-3; the D is unclear. The CDR3 contains 12 residues. Per germline, CDR1 GTSNPN and CDR2 SVGIG (reference sequence). Trimming took 3 bases from V and 4 from J, leaving 8 bases between them. The CDR3 DNA follows: TGTGCCTGGAGAGACCGGGCAGATACGCAGTATTTT. Translation: CAWRDRADTQYF.

J is TRBJ2-7 and V is TRBV7-9; 10 nucleotides match TRBD1. The CDR3 sequence is 14 residues long. The J segment lost 2 bases and the V segment lost 3 bases, leaving 1 base of the junction unmatched. CDR1 SEHNR and CDR2 FQNEAQ come from the germline V gene (reference sequence). CDR3 DNA sequence: TGTGCCAGCAGCTTTGACAGGGGGCCCTACGAGCAGTACTTC. This sequence encodes CASSFDRGPYEQYF.

This clone was observed once. The chain uses TRBV5-8 and TRBJ1-2; D is undetermined. V shed 4 bases and J shed 0 bases, with 7 bases lying between them. CDR1 and CDR2 from the germline V gene are SGHTS and YDEGEE. The length of the CDR3 is 13 residues. The CDR3 loop is CASSPSANYGYTF. The CDR3 nucleotides are TGTGCCAGCAGCCCGTCCGCTAACTATGGCTACACCTTC.

The gene calls are TRBV7-9 and TRBJ1-1, with TRBD1 identical over 7 bases. The CDR3 has 13 residues. CDR1 SEHNR and CDR2 FQNEAQ come from the germline V gene (reference sequence). Trimming took 5 bases from V and 4 from J; bases not matched to a gene: 4. This CDR3 reads CASSRTGSTEAFF. The CDR3 bases are TGTGCCAGCAGCCGGACAGGCAGCACTGAAGCTTTCTTT.

This clone was seen only a few times. This sequence joins TRBV2 and TRBJ1-5, with TRBD1 as a possible D gene (6 bases). The V end lost 5 bases, the J end lost 3 bases, and 8 bases lay between the germline ends. This CDR3 has 13 amino acids. The germline V gene encodes CDR1 SNHLY and CDR2 FYNNEI. The CDR3 DNA follows: TGTGCCAGCAGTACAGGGAACAATCAGCCCCAGCATTTT. Translating gives CASSTGNNQPQHF.

This chain uses TRBV9 with TRBJ1-5; possible D gene TRBD1, 5 bases. V shed 0 bases and J shed 7 bases, with 14 bases lying between them. The CDR3 spans 15 residues. CDR1 is SGDLS, CDR2 YYNGEE, per germline. The CDR3 reads CASSVVSQGGQPQHF. Written as DNA, the CDR3 is TGTGCCAGCAGCGTAGTAAGCCAGGGCGGCCAGCCCCAGCATTTT. The whole variable domain, remainder taken from reference TRBV9 and TRBJ1-5, is DSGVTQTPKHLITATGQRVTLRCSPRSGDLSVYWYQQSLDQGLQFLIQYYNGEERAKGNILERFSAQQFPDLHSELNLSSLELGDSALYFCASSVVSQGGQPQHFGDGTRLSIL.

The V call is TRBV6-6, the J call TRBJ2-5; no firm D call. Trimming took off 4 bases at V and 5 bases at J, with 14 bases between the two ends. CDR1 MNHNY and CDR2 SVGAGI come from the germline V gene (reference sequence). This CDR3 has 14 residues. The CDR3 sequence: CASSSPGARETQYF. CDR3 coding DNA: TGTGCCAGCAGTTCACCCGGAGCGAGGGAGACCCAGTACTTC.

This chain uses TRBV4-1 with TRBJ1-5; a weak D match, TRBD1 (5 bases). The CDR3 contains 17 residues. V lost 0 bases and J 1 base, leaving 13 bases between the germline ends. Germline CDR1 reads MGHRA; CDR2 reads YSYEKL. The CDR3 bases are TGCGCCAGCAGCCAAGAGTCTGCACCAGGGAGCAATCAGCCCCAGCATTTT. Its protein is CASSQESAPGSNQPQHF.

The rearrangement uses TRBV2 and TRBJ1-6; 9 bases map to TRBD1. From germline, CDR1 is SNHLY and CDR2 FYNNEI. This CDR3 has 14 residues. V was pared by 4 bases and J by 7 bases, with 2 bases of the junction left unmatched. The CDR3 nucleotides read TGTGCCAGCAGTGTTGGGACAGGGAATTCACCCCTCCACTTT. Protein: CASSVGTGNSPLHF. The complete variable domain, with remaining parts taken from reference TRBV2 and TRBJ1-6, reads EPEVTQTPSHQVTQMGQEVILRCVPISNHLYFYWYRQILGQKVEFLVSFYNNEISEKSEIFDDQFSVERPDGSNFTLKIRSTKLEDSAMYFCASSVGTGNSPLHFGNGTRLTVT.

About this clone: This specimen includes other DNA sequences encoding the same CDR3. The rearrangement uses TRBV5-1 and TRBJ1-1, with 10 bases that match TRBD1. This CDR3 comprises 15 residues. Germline trimming cut 2 bases from V and 1 base from J; bases unmatched to any gene: 2. Per germline, CDR1 SGHRS and CDR2 YFSETQ. The CDR3 sequence: CASSLGTGANTEAFF. The CDR3 nucleotides are TGCGCCAGCAGCTTAGGGACAGGGGCGAACACTGAAGCTTTCTTT. The full variable domain, completed using reference TRBV5-1 and TRBJ1-1, is KAGVTQTPRYLIKTRGQQVTLSCSPISGHRSVSWYQQTPGQGLQFLFEYFSETQRNKGNFPGRFSGRQFSNSRSEMNVSTLELGDSALYLCASSLGTGANTEAFFGQGTRLTVV.

This clone was detected once. The chain joins TRBV6-1 to TRBJ1-5, with 8 bases fitting TRBD1. Looked up from germline, CDR1 is MNHNS and CDR2 is SASEGT. The CDR3 loop spans 15 amino acids. Trimming took 5 bases from V and 4 from J; bases not matched to a gene: 7. CDR3 nucleotide sequence: TGTGCCAGCAGTAAACGGGACAGGCAAAATCAGCCCCAGCATTTT. Translated: CASSKRDRQNQPQHF.

V is TRBV6-4 and J is TRBJ2-1; D not certain. The V end lost 4 bases, the J end lost 9 bases, and 13 bases lay between the germline ends. CDR3 length equals 13 residues. Germline V gene sequence: CDR1 MRHNA, CDR2 SNTAGT. The CDR3 loop reads CASSVGPSGEQFF. The CDR3, as DNA: TGTGCCAGCAGTGTAGGCCCATCGGGTGAGCAGTTCTTC.

The rearrangement links TRBV5-1 to TRBJ1-3; 7 positions agree with TRBD1. The CDR3 is made up of 17 amino acids. After removal of 4 bases from V and 3 bases from J, the junction contained 13 bases not matched to a gene. Germline V lookup: CDR1 SGHRS, CDR2 YFSETQ. DNA for the CDR3: TGCGCCAGCAGCCTACCCGATTCAGGGGGAAGTGGAAACACCATATATTTT. Translating it yields CASSLPDSGGSGNTIYF.

The sample holds one count of this clone. This sequence joins TRBV6-5 and TRBJ1-1; 7 bases are a match to TRBD1. Germline lookup yields CDR1 MNHEY and CDR2 SVGAGI. V was clipped by 0 bases and J by 8 bases; unmatched bases: 6. This CDR3 is 14 amino acids long. The DNA of the CDR3 is TGTGCCAGCAGTTACTCGAGGGACAGTGGGGAAGCTTTCTTT. This translates into CASSYSRDSGEAFF.